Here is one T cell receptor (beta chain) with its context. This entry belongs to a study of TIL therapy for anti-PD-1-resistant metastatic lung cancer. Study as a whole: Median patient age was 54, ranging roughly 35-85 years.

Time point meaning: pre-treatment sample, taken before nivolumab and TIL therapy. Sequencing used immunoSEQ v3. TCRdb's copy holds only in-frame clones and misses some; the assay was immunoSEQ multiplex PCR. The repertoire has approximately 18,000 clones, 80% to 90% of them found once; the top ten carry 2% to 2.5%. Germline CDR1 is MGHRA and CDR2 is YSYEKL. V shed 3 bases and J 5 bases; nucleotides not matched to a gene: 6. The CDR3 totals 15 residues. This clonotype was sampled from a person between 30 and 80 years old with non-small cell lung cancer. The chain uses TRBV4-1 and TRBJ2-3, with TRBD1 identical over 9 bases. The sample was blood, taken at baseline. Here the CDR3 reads CASSQLRDREDTQYF. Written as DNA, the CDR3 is TGCGCCAGCAGCCAGCTCCGGGACAGGGAAGATACGCAGTATTTT.